Below, one TCR beta chain is given with its context. This clone was recorded a few times. Its antigen remains undetermined. Base qualities are not recorded, but no much larger clone differs from it by a single base. The record originates from a study of blood T cell repertoires in COVID-19 (dated by TCRdb to 2020 to 2021). Background on the whole study: Samples covering the acute and convalescent phases of COVID-19 were provided by collaborators in the United States, Italy and Spain. The material from the prospective study consisted of cDNA or gDNA derived from T cells, B-cell-depleted T cells, or PBMCs. Where available, HLA class I and class II types were obtained from metadata supplied by the sample provider rather than from assay-based typing. The samples were drawn from two sources: the first 160 participants of the ongoing ImmuneRACE study, and approximately 1,300 subjects contributed by 6 global collaborators. A de-identified subject ID, COVID-19 status, age in years and sex were almost always included in the sample metadata. The repertoires were released in a freely available public database meant as a resource for research on the immune response to SARS-CoV-2. The dataset comprised deeply sampled blood TCRbeta repertoires from subjects exposed to, actively infected with, or recovered from COVID-19. Results and caveats for the whole study, not just this receptor: Clinical and demographic metadata were provided uncurated, with the amount varying by source and participant.

The germline V gene gives CDR1 as SQVTM and CDR2 as ANQGSEA. Trimming costs V 7 bases and J 4 bases, and their ends lie 11 bases apart. The CDR3 covers 12 residues, taking in both the cysteine and the phenylalanine. Only CDR3 DNA remains: 36 bases, in frame from the first base. The collaborating institutions used their own protocols to collect whole blood in K2EDTA tubes. For TCRbeta analysis, collaborator samples were shipped as frozen whole blood, as isolated PBMCs, or as DNA extracted from either sample type. The immunoSEQ Assay, a bias-controlled multiplex PCR, was used to amplify TCRbeta CDR3 regions from genomic DNA. In the original analysis: Nucleated cell counts per sample were estimated from amplification of reference gene primers within the assay. To quantify the absolute abundance of each unique TCRbeta CDR3 rearrangement, sequence reads were collapsed and filtered. Productive Simpson clonality was computed per sample as the square root of Simpson's diversity index over productive rearrangements. This is the immuneACCESS table as TCRdb keeps it, with only in-frame sequences that have V and J called. A part of the clones is gone; compared with another copy, unresolved V genes explain less than half, and the rest is unexplained. The V and J calls and clone size were taken over from that table, and D and trimming were inferred from the DNA. The sample table contains over 200,000 clones; only one count was recorded for roughly nine tenths of them. In total, the top ten clones hold 1.9% of the sample.

The sequence was obtained from a man in his forties with active or convalescent COVID-19. The source material was peripheral blood. The rearranged chain carries TRBV29-1 and TRBJ1-3; the D region possibly corresponds to TRBD1 (6 bases align). The nucleotide sequence is TGCAGCGCAGGGGACTTCGGAAACACCATATATTTT. It codes for CSAGDFGNTIYF.